This note documents a single T cell receptor (beta chain) sequence. The antigen is undetermined. The CDR3 length is 14 residues. V was clipped by 2 bases and J by 6 bases, with 14 bases between them. In germline, CDR1 is SEHNR, CDR2 FQNEAQ (reference sequence). The sample comes from a study of cytomegalovirus exposure and HLA in healthy donors. Study context: For the roughly 400 genotyped donors, more than 80% fell within the Caucasian-associated ancestry cluster.

The PCR had 60 Vbeta and 13 Jbeta primers. Profiling relied on immunoSEQ multiplex PCR, and the TCRdb table lists in-frame clones only, not all of them. The table records 150,000 to 200,000 clones, about 76% of them present only once. General observations from the study: Some public TCRs appeared in many individuals, while most sequences were rare. Reportedly, diagnosis of cytomegalovirus status by the classifier showed high specificity and sensitivity. In a later analysis, an Asian-associated ancestry cluster reportedly showed fewer N-insertions than the roughly 710-donor mean.

Specimen: PBMCs. The chain combines TRBV7-9 with TRBJ2-7; a possible D gene is TRBD2 (6 bases). The source of this sequence is a woman between 40 and 50 years old in good health and CMV-seropositive. CDR3 loop: CASSLTGETVEQYF. As DNA, the CDR3 is TGTGCCAGCAGCTTAACGGGAGAGACAGTCGAGCAGTACTTC.